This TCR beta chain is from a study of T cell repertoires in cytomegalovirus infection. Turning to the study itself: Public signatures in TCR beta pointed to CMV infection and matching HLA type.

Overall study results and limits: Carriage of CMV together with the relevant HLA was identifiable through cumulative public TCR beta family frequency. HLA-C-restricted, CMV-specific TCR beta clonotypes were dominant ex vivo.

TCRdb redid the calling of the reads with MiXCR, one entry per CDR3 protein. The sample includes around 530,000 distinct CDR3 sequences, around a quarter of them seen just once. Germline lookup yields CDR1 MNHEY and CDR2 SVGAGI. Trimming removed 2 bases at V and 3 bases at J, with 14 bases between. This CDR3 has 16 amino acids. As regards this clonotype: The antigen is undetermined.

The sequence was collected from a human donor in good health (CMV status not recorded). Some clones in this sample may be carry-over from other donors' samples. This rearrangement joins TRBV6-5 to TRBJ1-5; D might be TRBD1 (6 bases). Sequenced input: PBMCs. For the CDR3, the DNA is TGTGCCAGCAGTTACGGGGGGGCAAATCTCAATCAGCCCCAGCATTTT. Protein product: CASSYGGANLNQPQHF.